This entry describes one T cell receptor beta chain. Its antigen is unknown. As to time point: cycle 4 day 1 (C4D1), after 5 to 7 weeks of nivolumab. Every patient had relapsed following autologous stem cell transplantation, and cohorts differed in brentuximab vedotin exposure. The table came from immunoSEQ multiplex PCR; TCRdb's copy has only in-frame clones and leaves some out. The table shows about 64,000 clones, with around 94% occurring only once. The germline V gene encodes CDR1 SGHTS and CDR2 YDEGEE. The V end lost 6 bases, the J end lost 1 base, and 23 bases lay between the germline ends. The CDR3 length is 18 residues. The sample comes from a study of PD-1 blockade in classical Hodgkin lymphoma. For the study at large: Every 2 weeks, patients got 3 mg/kg intravenous nivolumab.

Study results and limitations: Relapsed/refractory patients reportedly had lower baseline diversity than newly diagnosed patients.

The TCR sequence derives from a human donor with classical Hodgkin lymphoma. The chain has TRBV5-8 and TRBJ1-5; D might be TRBD1 (6 bases). The sample was peripheral blood mononuclear cells (PBMCs), taken before the fourth cycle of nivolumab. The DNA for the CDR3 is TGTGCCAGCAAGGGGGGAACAGGCTTAGGGGGGAGCAATCAGCCCCAGCATTTT. Its translation: CASKGGTGLGGSNQPQHF.